This paragraph covers one T cell receptor (beta chain) sequence. The sample originates from a study of blood T cell repertoires in COVID-19. Background on the study: T cells, B-cell-depleted T cells, or PBMCs supplied cDNA or gDNA.

V was shortened by 1 base and J by 4 bases, with 14 bases between the two germline ends. Looked up from germline, CDR1 is MGHDK and CDR2 is SYGVNS. CDR3 length: 15 residues. Repertoires were generated with immunoSEQ multiplex PCR, while TCRdb's copy carries only in-frame clones and drops some. Of about 94,000 clones listed, about 86% were seen once; the top ten hold 6.3%. The TCR sequence derives from a man in his 60s with acute or convalescent COVID-19. The chain recombines TRBV25-1 with TRBJ2-7; unclear D gene. Sequencing was performed on peripheral blood. CDR3 loop: CASSEFGLRSYEQYF. The CDR3 DNA is TGTGCCAGCAGTGAATTTGGGCTCCGATCGTACGAGCAGTACTTC.